Each of the 9 T cell receptor beta chains below was sequenced from the same sample in a study of control samples from healthy donors and cancer patients. Measured with immunoSEQ multiplex PCR; TCRdb has only the in-frame clones, and not every one. The table includes 150,000 to 200,000 clones, roughly 88% detected once. Sequencing was done on a sample of blood. The receptors shown here come from a woman in her twenties or thirties in good health.

The chain couples TRBV27 to TRBJ2-3; 8 bases line up with TRBD1. The V gene's germline CDR1 is MNHEY and CDR2 SMNVEV (reference sequence). CDR3 length: 15 residues. V dropped 6 bases and J dropped 8; count of bases not matched to a gene: 13. CDR3: CASSMDRALKGTQYF. In nucleotides, the CDR3 is TGTGCCAGCAGCATGGACAGGGCCCTCAAAGGTACGCAGTATTTT.

Written as DNA, the CDR3 is TGTGCCAGTAGTATAGGAGGGACAGGCACAGATACGCAGTATTTT. It yields the protein CASSIGGTGTDTQYF. This chain uses TRBV19 with TRBJ2-3, with 7 bases identical to TRBD1. The CDR3 consists of 15 residues. From germline, CDR1 is LNHDA and CDR2 SQIVND (reference sequence). Trimming removed 1 base from V and 1 base from J; junction bases left unmatched: 2.

V gene TRBV7-9 combines with J gene TRBJ2-2, with a possible D match to TRBD1 (6 bases). Germline CDR1 is SEHNR and CDR2 is FQNEAQ (reference sequence). CDR3 length: 14 residues. The ends were cut back, 3 bases at V and 6 bases at J, with 11 bases in the middle. CDR3 DNA sequence: TGTGCCAGCAGCTTCCATTCAGGGGCCGGGGAGCTGTTTTTT. It yields the protein CASSFHSGAGELFF. Using reference TRBV7-9 and TRBJ2-2 for the parts outside the CDR3, the full variable domain is DTGVSQNPRHKITKRGQNVTFRCDPISEHNRLYWYRQTLGQGPEFLTYFQNEAQLEKSRLLSDRFSAERPKGSFSTLEIQRTEQGDSAMYLCASSFHSGAGELFFGEGSRLTVL.

The V gene is TRBV2, the J gene TRBJ1-2; no reliable D call. The germline V gene has CDR1 SNHLY and CDR2 FYNNEI. The CDR3 covers 12 residues. Trimming pared 7 bases from V and 6 bases from J, leaving 12 bases between. CDR3 nucleotide sequence: TGTGCCAGCATGAGGAACATCGATGGCTACACCTTC. It translates to CASMRNIDGYTF.

The sample holds one count of this clone. This chain connects TRBV14 to TRBJ2-2; maybe TRBD1 (5 bases). V was cut by 0 bases and J by 6 bases, with 17 bases left in between. From germline, CDR1 is SGHDN and CDR2 FVKESK. The CDR3 contains 17 residues. DNA for the CDR3: TGTGCCAGCAGCCAAGATCGGCAGGGCGTCAGTTCCGGGGAGCTGTTTTTT. Translation: CASSQDRQGVSSGELFF.

V gene TRBV7-9 combines with J gene TRBJ2-2, with D maybe TRBD2 (5 bases). CDR3 length equals 14 residues. Germline V gives CDR1 SEHNR, CDR2 FQNEAQ (reference sequence). V was cut by 4 bases and J by 4 bases, with 10 bases left in between. In DNA, the CDR3 is TGTGCCAGCAGCTCCCGGGAAGGCACCGGGGAGCTGTTTTTT. It is translated as CASSSREGTGELFF.

The chain combines TRBV14 with TRBJ1-2; the D gene is possibly TRBD1 (6 bases). The germline V gene has CDR1 SGHDN and CDR2 FVKESK. The CDR3 has 15 residues. Deletions cut 0 bases from V and 4 bases from J, with 12 bases between. CDR3 amino acids: CASSQETGLGYGYTF. The CDR3 region has the DNA TGTGCCAGCAGCCAAGAGACAGGATTAGGCTATGGCTACACCTTC.

The chain uses TRBV5-1 and TRBJ2-5; D possibly corresponds to TRBD2 (6 bases). The CDR3 is made up of 14 amino acids. CDR1 SGHRS and CDR2 YFSETQ come from the germline V gene. The V gene lost 7 bases and the J gene lost 2 bases, with 15 bases spanning the gap. This CDR3 is CASPTSRSQETQYF. The DNA for the CDR3 is TGCGCCAGCCCCACTAGCCGGAGTCAAGAGACCCAGTACTTC.

The rearrangement uses TRBV5-1 and TRBJ2-7; D is perhaps TRBD2 (6 bases). CDR3 size: 14 residues. V lost 0 bases and J 2 bases, leaving 9 bases between the germline ends. The germline CDR1 and CDR2 sequences are SGHRS and YFSETQ. CDR3 sequence: CASSLELAAYEQYF. DNA for the CDR3: TGCGCCAGCAGCTTGGAACTAGCCGCCTACGAGCAGTACTTC.